This T cell receptor beta chain was recorded in a study of cytomegalovirus exposure and HLA in healthy donors. Overall study findings and caveats: Rare TCR sequences predominated, though certain public TCRs were found in many donors. Altogether, 160 or so TCR beta chains were recorded as cytomegalovirus-associated. TCR clusters originating in the first cohort tended to co-occur in the roughly 120 validation repertoires, according to a later analysis.

CDR1 MRHNA and CDR2 SNTAGT come from the germline V gene. V was shortened by 2 bases and J by 5 bases, with 6 bases between the two germline ends. There are 13 residues in the CDR3. Turning to this clone: The antigen is unknown.

The data were produced by immunoSEQ multiplex PCR, yet TCRdb's version contains in-frame clones alone and is incomplete. The data show roughly 130,000 clones, about 88% seen once. Input material: PBMCs. This receptor was taken from a man aged 25 to 45 in good health and CMV-seronegative. The chain recombines TRBV6-4 with TRBJ2-2; D ambiguous. The DNA of the CDR3 is TGTGCCAGCAGTGACGAGATTACCGGGGAGCTGTTTTTT. Protein product: CASSDEITGELFF.